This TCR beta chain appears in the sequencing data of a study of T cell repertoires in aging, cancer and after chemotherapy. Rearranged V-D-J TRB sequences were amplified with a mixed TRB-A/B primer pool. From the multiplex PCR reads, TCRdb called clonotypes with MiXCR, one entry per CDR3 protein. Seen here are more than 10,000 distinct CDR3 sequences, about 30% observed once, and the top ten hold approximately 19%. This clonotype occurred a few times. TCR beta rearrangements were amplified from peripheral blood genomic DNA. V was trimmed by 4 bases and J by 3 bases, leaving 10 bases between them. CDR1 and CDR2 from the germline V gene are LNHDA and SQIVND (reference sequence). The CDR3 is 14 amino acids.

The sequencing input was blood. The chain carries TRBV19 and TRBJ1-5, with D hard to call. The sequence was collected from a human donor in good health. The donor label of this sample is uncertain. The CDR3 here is CASSRVVPNQPQHF. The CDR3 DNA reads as TGTGCCAGTAGTAGGGTAGTTCCCAATCAGCCCCAGCATTTT.